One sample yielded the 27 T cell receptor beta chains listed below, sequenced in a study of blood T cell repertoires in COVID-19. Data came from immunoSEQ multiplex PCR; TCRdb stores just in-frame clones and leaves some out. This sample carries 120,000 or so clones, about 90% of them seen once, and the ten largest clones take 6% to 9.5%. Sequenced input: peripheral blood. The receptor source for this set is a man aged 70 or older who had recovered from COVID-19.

The CDR3, as DNA: TGTGCCAGCAGCCCCTACCTCCTCTATGGCTACACCTTC. Protein sequence: CASSPYLLYGYTF. The chain recombines TRBV7-2 with TRBJ1-2; D unclear. The CDR3 totals 13 residues. The V end was cut by 5 bases, the J end by 4 bases, with 11 bases between. Looked up from germline, CDR1 is SGHTA and CDR2 is FQGNSA.

CDR3 sequence: CASSASGMGNYGYTF. The CDR3 DNA is TGTGCCAGCAGCGCCTCAGGGATGGGTAACTATGGCTACACCTTC. The chain has TRBV7-6 and TRBJ1-2; a weak D match, TRBD1 (5 bases). V was shortened by 5 bases and J by 1 base, with 14 bases between the two germline ends. The CDR3 consists of 15 residues. From germline, CDR1 is SGHVS and CDR2 FNYEAQ.

CDR3 protein: CASSYDWGGAEQFF. DNA of the CDR3: TGTGCCAGCAGCTACGACTGGGGGGGTGCTGAGCAGTTCTTC. This chain connects TRBV5-4 to TRBJ2-1; 7 nucleotides line up with TRBD2. V gave up 3 bases and J gave up 9 bases; unmatched junction bases: 9. The V gene's germline CDR1 is SGHNT and CDR2 YYREEE (reference sequence). CDR3 length: 14 residues.

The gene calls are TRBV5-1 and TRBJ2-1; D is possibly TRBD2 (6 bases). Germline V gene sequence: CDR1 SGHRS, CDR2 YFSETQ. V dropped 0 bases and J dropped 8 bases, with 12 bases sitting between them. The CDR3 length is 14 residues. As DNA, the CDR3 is TGCGCCAGCAGCTTGGGACTAGTGGTCGATGAGCAGTTCTTC. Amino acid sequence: CASSLGLVVDEQFF.

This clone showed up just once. The CDR3 is CASSEIPGPAGQPQHF. DNA for the CDR3: TGTGCCAGCAGTGAAATCCCTGGGCCGGCGGGTCAGCCCCAGCATTTT. The chain carries TRBV6-1 and TRBJ1-5; D is uncertain. The V end lost 2 bases, the J end lost 6 bases, and 17 bases lay between the germline ends. The CDR3 is made up of 16 amino acids. CDR1 and CDR2 from the germline V gene are MNHNS and SASEGT.

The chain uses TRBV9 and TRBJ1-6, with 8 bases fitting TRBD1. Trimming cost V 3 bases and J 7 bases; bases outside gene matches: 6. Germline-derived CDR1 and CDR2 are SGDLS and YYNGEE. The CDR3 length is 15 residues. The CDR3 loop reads CASSAWGQANSPLHF. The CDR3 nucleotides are TGTGCCAGCAGCGCCTGGGGACAGGCAAATTCACCCCTCCACTTT.

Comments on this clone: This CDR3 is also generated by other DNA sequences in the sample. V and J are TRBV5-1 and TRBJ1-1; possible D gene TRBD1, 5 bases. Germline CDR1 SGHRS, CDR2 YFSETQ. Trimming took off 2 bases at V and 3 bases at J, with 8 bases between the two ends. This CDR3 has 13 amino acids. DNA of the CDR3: TGCGCCAGCAGCTTCGGGGGAGACACTGAAGCTTTCTTT. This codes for CASSFGGDTEAFF.

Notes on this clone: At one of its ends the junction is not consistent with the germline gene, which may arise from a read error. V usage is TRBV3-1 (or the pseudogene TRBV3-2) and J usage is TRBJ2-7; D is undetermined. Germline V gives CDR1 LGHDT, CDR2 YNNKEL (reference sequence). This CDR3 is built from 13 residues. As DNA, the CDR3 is TGTGCCAGCAGTCGCACTCCGGCAACTGCTTCTAGTTTC. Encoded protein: CASSRTPATASSF.

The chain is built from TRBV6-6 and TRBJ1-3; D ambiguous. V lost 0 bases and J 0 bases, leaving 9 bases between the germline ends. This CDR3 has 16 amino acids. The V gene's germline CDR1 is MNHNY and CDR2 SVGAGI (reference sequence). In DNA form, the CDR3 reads TGTGCCAGCAGTTACTCCGAGGTCCCCTCTGGAAACACCATATATTTT. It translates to CASSYSEVPSGNTIYF.

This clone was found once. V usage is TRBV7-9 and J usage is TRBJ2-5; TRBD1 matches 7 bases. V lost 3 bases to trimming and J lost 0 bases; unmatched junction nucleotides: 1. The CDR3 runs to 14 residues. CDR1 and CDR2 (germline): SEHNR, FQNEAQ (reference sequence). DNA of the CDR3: TGTGCCAGCAGCTTCAGGGGGTACCAAGAGACCCAGTACTTC. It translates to CASSFRGYQETQYF.

CDR3 coding DNA: TGCGCCAGCAGCCGGGACAGGGGACTTCTAACCAACTATGGCTACACCTTC. It translates to CASSRDRGLLTNYGYTF. J is TRBJ1-2 and V is TRBV5-1; 10 nucleotides match TRBD1. Germline CDR1 reads SGHRS; CDR2 reads YFSETQ. The CDR3 loop spans 17 amino acids. With V trimmed by 4 bases and J by 2 bases, 11 bases remained unmatched. Drawing the rest from reference TRBV5-1 and TRBJ1-2, the complete variable domain is KAGVTQTPRYLIKTRGQQVTLSCSPISGHRSVSWYQQTPGQGLQFLFEYFSETQRNKGNFPGRFSGRQFSNSRSEMNVSTLELGDSALYLCASSRDRGLLTNYGYTFGSGTRLTVV.

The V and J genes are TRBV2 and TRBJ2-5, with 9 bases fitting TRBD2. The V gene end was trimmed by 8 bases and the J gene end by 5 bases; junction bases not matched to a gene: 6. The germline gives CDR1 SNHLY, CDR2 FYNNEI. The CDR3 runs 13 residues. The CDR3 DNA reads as TGTGCCAGCTCGCGGGGGGGGCGTGAGACCCAGTACTTC. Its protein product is CASSRGGRETQYF.

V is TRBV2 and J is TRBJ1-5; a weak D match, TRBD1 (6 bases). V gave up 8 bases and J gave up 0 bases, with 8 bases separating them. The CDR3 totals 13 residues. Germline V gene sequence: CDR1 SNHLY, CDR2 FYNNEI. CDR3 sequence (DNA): TGTGCCAGCTCAGGGGATAGCAATCAGCCCCAGCATTTT. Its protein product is CASSGDSNQPQHF. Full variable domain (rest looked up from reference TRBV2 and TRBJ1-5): EPEVTQTPSHQVTQMGQEVILRCVPISNHLYFYWYRQILGQKVEFLVSFYNNEISEKSEIFDDQFSVERPDGSNFTLKIRSTKLEDSAMYFCASSGDSNQPQHFGDGTRLSIL.

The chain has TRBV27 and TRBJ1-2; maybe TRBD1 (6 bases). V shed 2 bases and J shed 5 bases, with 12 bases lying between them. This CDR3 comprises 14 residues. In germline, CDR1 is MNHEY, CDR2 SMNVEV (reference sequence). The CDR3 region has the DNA TGTGCCAGCAGTTTAAAGGACAGCTCATATGGCTACACCTTC. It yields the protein CASSLKDSSYGYTF.

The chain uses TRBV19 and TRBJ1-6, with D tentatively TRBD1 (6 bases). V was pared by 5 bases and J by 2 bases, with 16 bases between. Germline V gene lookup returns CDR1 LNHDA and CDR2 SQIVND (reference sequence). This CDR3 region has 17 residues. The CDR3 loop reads CASSLGQYGTYNSPLHF. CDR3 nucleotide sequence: TGTGCCAGTAGTTTAGGACAGTATGGCACCTATAATTCACCCCTCCACTTT.

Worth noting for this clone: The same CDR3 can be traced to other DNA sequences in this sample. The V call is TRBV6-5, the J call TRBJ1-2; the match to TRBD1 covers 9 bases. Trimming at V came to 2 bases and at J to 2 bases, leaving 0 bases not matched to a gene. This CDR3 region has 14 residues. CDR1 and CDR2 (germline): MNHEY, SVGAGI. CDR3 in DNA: TGTGCCAGCAGTTACACAGGGGGCAACTATGGCTACACCTTC. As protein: CASSYTGGNYGYTF.

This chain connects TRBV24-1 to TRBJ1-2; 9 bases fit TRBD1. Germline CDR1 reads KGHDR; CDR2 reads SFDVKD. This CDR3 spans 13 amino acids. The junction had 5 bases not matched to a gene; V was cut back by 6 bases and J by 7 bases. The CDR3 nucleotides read TGTGCCACCAGTTCCACAGGGGGCAGTGGCTACACCTTC. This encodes CATSSTGGSGYTF.

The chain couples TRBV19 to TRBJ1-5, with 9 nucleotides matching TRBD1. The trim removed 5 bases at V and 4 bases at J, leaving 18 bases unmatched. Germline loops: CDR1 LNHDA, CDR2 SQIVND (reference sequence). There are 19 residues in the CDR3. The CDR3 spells CASSYNAETWTGVNQPQHF. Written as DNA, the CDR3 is TGTGCCAGTAGTTACAACGCCGAAACATGGACAGGGGTGAATCAGCCCCAGCATTTT.

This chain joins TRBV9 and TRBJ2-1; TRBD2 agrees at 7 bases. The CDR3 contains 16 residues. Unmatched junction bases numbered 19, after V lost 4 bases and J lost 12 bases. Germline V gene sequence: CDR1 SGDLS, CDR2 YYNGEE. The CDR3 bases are TGTGCCAGCAGCCCTACTTCCGGACTAGTGGCACTAGGGCAGTTCTTC. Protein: CASSPTSGLVALGQFF.

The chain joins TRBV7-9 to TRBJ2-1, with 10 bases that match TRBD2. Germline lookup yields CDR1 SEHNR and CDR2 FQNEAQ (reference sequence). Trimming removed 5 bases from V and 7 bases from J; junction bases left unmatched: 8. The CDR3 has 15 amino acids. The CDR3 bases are TGTGCCAGCAGCCAAGCGGGAGGGCCGGGAAATGAGCAGTTCTTC. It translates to CASSQAGGPGNEQFF.

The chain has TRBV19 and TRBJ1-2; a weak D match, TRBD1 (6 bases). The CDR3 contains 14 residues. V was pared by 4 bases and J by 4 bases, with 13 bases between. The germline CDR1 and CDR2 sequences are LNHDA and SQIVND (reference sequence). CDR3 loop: CASSNWTASYGYTF. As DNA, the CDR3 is TGTGCCAGTAGTAACTGGACAGCCTCCTATGGCTACACCTTC.

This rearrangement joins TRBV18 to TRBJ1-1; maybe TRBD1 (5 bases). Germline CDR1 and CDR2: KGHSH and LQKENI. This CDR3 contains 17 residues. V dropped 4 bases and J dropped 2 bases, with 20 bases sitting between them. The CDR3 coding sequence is TGTGCCAGCTCACACGAACTCCAGGGATGGGGTAACACTGAAGCTTTCTTT. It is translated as CASSHELQGWGNTEAFF.

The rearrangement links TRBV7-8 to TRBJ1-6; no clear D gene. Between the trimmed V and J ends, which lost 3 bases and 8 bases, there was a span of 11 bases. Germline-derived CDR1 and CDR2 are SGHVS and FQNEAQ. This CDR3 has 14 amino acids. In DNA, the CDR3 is TGTGCCAGCAGCTTGGGCGGGAGGGATTCACCCCTCCACTTT. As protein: CASSLGGRDSPLHF. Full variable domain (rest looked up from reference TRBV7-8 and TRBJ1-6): GAGVSQSPRYKVAKRGQDVALRCDPISGHVSLFWYQQALGQGPEFLTYFQNEAQLDKSGLPSDRFFAERPEGSVSTLKIQRTQQEDSAVYLCASSLGGRDSPLHFGNGTRLTVT.

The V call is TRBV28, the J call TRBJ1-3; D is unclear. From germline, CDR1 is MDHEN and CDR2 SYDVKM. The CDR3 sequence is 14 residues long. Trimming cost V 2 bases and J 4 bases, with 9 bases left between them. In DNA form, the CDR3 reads TGTGCCAGCAGTTTAATAGAGCCCGGAAACACCATATATTTT. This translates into CASSLIEPGNTIYF.

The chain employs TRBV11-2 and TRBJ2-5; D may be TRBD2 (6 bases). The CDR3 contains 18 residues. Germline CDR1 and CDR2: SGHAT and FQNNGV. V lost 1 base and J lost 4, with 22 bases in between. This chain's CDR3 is CASSLGISPRRGRETQYF. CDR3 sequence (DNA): TGTGCCAGCAGCTTAGGTATCAGCCCCAGGCGGGGAAGAGAGACCCAGTACTTC.

In nucleotides, the CDR3 is TGCGCCAGCAGCTTGGCCCTTACTAGCGGGAGATTGAATGAGCAGTTCTTC. Protein product: CASSLALTSGRLNEQFF. The chain combines TRBV5-1 with TRBJ2-1; 11 bases are a match to TRBD2. CDR1 and CDR2 from the germline V gene are SGHRS and YFSETQ. V lost 0 bases and J lost 7; bases outside the gene matches: 9. CDR3 length: 17 residues. Full variable domain (missing parts from reference TRBV5-1 and TRBJ2-1): KAGVTQTPRYLIKTRGQQVTLSCSPISGHRSVSWYQQTPGQGLQFLFEYFSETQRNKGNFPGRFSGRQFSNSRSEMNVSTLELGDSALYLCASSLALTSGRLNEQFFGPGTRLTVL.

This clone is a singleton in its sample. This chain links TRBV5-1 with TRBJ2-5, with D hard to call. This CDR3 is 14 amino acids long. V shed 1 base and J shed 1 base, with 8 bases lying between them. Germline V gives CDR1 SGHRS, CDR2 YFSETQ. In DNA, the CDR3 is TGCGCCAGCAGCTTGCGCGCAACCCAAGAGACCCAGTACTTC. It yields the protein CASSLRATQETQYF.